A single sample gave rise to the 2 T cell receptor beta chains below, sequenced in a study of cytomegalovirus exposure and HLA in healthy donors. A multiplex PCR was run with 60 Vbeta primers and 13 Jbeta primers. Some clones are missing from TCRdb's copy, which holds only in-frame ones; the method was immunoSEQ multiplex PCR. The sample lists 130,000 to 150,000 clones; over 60% were seen once. The sequenced sample consisted of PBMCs. The source is a male donor in good health and CMV-seropositive.

The chain joins TRBV7-6 to TRBJ1-3; no clear D. Germline-derived CDR1 and CDR2 are SGHVS and FNYEAQ. The CDR3 runs to 15 residues. Trimming stripped 1 base from V and 4 bases from J, with 11 bases between. The CDR3 nucleotides read TGTGCCAGCAGCTTAGTGCGGGGTCTCGGAAACACCATATATTTT. Its translation is CASSLVRGLGNTIYF.

V usage is TRBV4-2 and J usage is TRBJ2-2, with D perhaps matching TRBD2 (6 bases). Trimming left V 0 bases short and J 7 bases short, with 18 bases between. CDR3 length equals 17 residues. Germline-derived CDR1 and CDR2 are LGHNA and YNFKEQ. The CDR3 reads CASSQDWGEQRIGELFF. CDR3 nucleotide sequence: TGTGCCAGCAGCCAAGATTGGGGGGAGCAAAGGATCGGGGAGCTGTTTTTT.